These 21 T cell receptor beta chains were sequenced from one sample in a study of shared clonotypes between healthy human individuals. The method was immunoSEQ multiplex PCR; TCRdb's version includes in-frame clones alone and lacks a portion of them. The table shows about 700,000 clones, with roughly 94% occurring only once. Naive CD8 cells, CD45RO-negative and positively selected for CCR7, excluded terminally differentiated effector memory CD45RA+ cells. Sequencing was performed on naive CD8+ T cells sorted from blood. All receptors come from a young man in good health.

This clone was seen once. The chain carries TRBV25-1 and TRBJ2-5, with D maybe TRBD1 (5 bases). The germline V gene encodes CDR1 MGHDK and CDR2 SYGVNS. Trimming removed 8 bases at V and 0 bases at J, with 16 bases between. This CDR3 spans 15 amino acids. CDR3 bases: TGTGCCAGCGCCCTAGGGGTTACCAACCAAGAGACCCAGTACTTC. Encoded protein: CASALGVTNQETQYF.

The CDR3 DNA is TGTGCCAGCAGCTTAGGGACAGCTTTCTACGAGCAGTACTTC. This sequence encodes CASSLGTAFYEQYF. V gene TRBV7-2 combines with J gene TRBJ2-7; possibly TRBD1 for D (6 bases). V shed 1 base and J shed 3 bases, with 10 bases lying between them. Per the germline V gene, CDR1 is SGHTA and CDR2 is FQGNSA. The CDR3 runs 14 residues. The complete variable domain, with remaining parts taken from reference TRBV7-2 and TRBJ2-7, reads GAGVSQSPSNKVTEKGKDVELRCDPISGHTALYWYRQSLGQGLEFLIYFQGNSAPDKSGLPSDRFSAERTGGSVSTLTIQRTQQEDSAVYLCASSLGTAFYEQYFGPGTRLTVT.

This clone has a handful of counts. The chain has TRBV10-2 and TRBJ2-7; D is uncertain. CDR3 size: 12 residues. Trimming pared 8 bases from V and 5 bases from J, leaving 13 bases between. Germline V gene lookup returns CDR1 WSHSY and CDR2 SAAADI. The CDR3 DNA reads as TGCGCCAGCGGCAGCAGGAGCGACGAGCAGTACTTC. Translating it yields CASGSRSDEQYF.

The chain uses TRBV6-5 and TRBJ2-7; D possibly corresponds to TRBD1 (6 bases). This CDR3 contains 16 residues. Per germline, CDR1 MNHEY and CDR2 SVGAGI. The ends were cut back, 2 bases at V and 2 bases at J, with 16 bases in the middle. This chain's CDR3 is CASSYTGTGSAYEQYF. DNA of the CDR3: TGTGCCAGCAGTTACACGGGCACAGGGTCGGCCTACGAGCAGTACTTC.

The chain recombines TRBV2 with TRBJ1-5, with TRBD1 matching 10 bases. The V and J ends lost 2 bases and 4 bases, in that order; junction bases with no gene match: 5. This CDR3 comprises 16 residues. Looked up from germline, CDR1 is SNHLY and CDR2 is FYNNEI. The CDR3 sequence is CASSEPGQGRNQPQHF. DNA for the CDR3: TGTGCCAGCAGTGAACCGGGACAGGGGCGTAATCAGCCCCAGCATTTT.

The rearrangement links TRBV7-9 to TRBJ1-1; 8 positions agree with TRBD1. V trimming: 4 bases; J trimming: 1 base; junction bases outside the gene matches: 8. The length of the CDR3 is 16 residues. Germline V gene sequence: CDR1 SEHNR, CDR2 FQNEAQ (reference sequence). Here the CDR3 DNA reads TGTGCCAGCAGCTCCAGACAGGGGTCATGGAACACTGAAGCTTTCTTT. This gives the protein CASSSRQGSWNTEAFF.

The rearrangement joins TRBV18 to TRBJ2-3; tentative D call: TRBD2 (5 bases). CDR1 is KGHSH and CDR2 is LQKENI in the germline V gene. The CDR3 has 15 residues. The ends were cut back, 4 bases at V and 0 bases at J, with 11 bases in the middle. In DNA, the CDR3 is TGTGCCAGCTCACTGGCTAGCCGCAGCACAGATACGCAGTATTTT. Encoded protein: CASSLASRSTDTQYF. Full variable domain (missing parts from reference TRBV18 and TRBJ2-3): NAGVMQNPRHLVRRRGQEARLRCSPMKGHSHVYWYRQLPEEGLKFMVYLQKENIIDESGMPKERFSAEFPKEGPSILRIQQVVRGDSAAYFCASSLASRSTDTQYFGPGTRLTVL.

The CDR3 DNA reads TGCGCCAGCAGCCAAGAGTCAGGACAGGGGCCCTACAATGAGCAGTTCTTC. This sequence encodes CASSQESGQGPYNEQFF. This chain uses TRBV4-3 with TRBJ2-1, with 9 bases fitting TRBD1. The CDR3 sequence is 17 residues long. V gave up 0 bases and J gave up 2 bases; unmatched junction bases: 5. From germline, CDR1 is LGHNA and CDR2 YSLEER.

This chain links TRBV27 with TRBJ1-5; the D gene is possibly TRBD1 (5 bases). The germline V and J ends were trimmed by 11 bases and 3 bases, with 14 bases remaining between them. The CDR3 is 13 residues long. CDR1 is MNHEY, CDR2 SMNVEV, per germline (reference sequence). The CDR3 loop is CAASGGVNQPQHF. CDR3 sequence (DNA): TGTGCCGCTAGTGGGGGGGTCAATCAGCCCCAGCATTTT.

This chain uses TRBV6-4 with TRBJ2-7, with 9 bases lining up with TRBD1. Trimming took 5 bases from V and 4 from J; bases not matched to a gene: 3. CDR1 is MRHNA and CDR2 is SNTAGT in the germline V gene. The CDR3 has 13 residues. CDR3 sequence: CASSRDREYEQYF. CDR3 DNA: TGTGCCAGCAGTAGGGACAGGGAGTACGAGCAGTACTTC.

This clone has a single count. The chain employs TRBV14 and TRBJ2-1; TRBD2 matches 9 bases. With 5 bases clipped from V and 8 bases from J, the junction kept 22 bases outside the gene matches. CDR1 is SGHDN and CDR2 is FVKESK in the germline V gene. This CDR3 has 19 amino acids. CDR3 sequence: CASSALGGPIGGRAHEQFF. CDR3 nucleotides: TGTGCCAGCAGCGCGCTCGGCGGCCCTATAGGCGGGAGGGCCCATGAGCAGTTCTTC.

This rearrangement joins TRBV15 to TRBJ2-1; 7 nucleotides align to TRBD1. Trimming cost V 1 base and J 0 bases; bases outside gene matches: 12. The CDR3 loop spans 19 amino acids. The V gene's germline CDR1 is LNHNV and CDR2 YYDKDF (reference sequence). CDR3 sequence reads: CATSRAKMGTASSYNEQFF. The DNA of the CDR3 is TGTGCCACCAGCAGAGCAAAAATGGGGACAGCGAGCTCCTACAATGAGCAGTTCTTC. The complete variable domain, with remaining parts taken from reference TRBV15 and TRBJ2-1, reads DAMVIQNPRYQVTQFGKPVTLSCSQTLNHNVMYWYQQKSSQAPKLLFHYYDKDFNNEADTPDNFQSRRPNTSFCFLDIRSPGLGDTAMYLCATSRAKMGTASSYNEQFFGPGTRLTVL.

The chain uses TRBV29-1 and TRBJ2-7, with 7 bases aligning to TRBD1. Germline V gene data show CDR1 as SQVTM and CDR2 as ANQGSEA. J lost 3 bases, V lost 4 bases, and 6 bases had no gene match. The CDR3 loop spans 13 amino acids. CDR3 region: CSVGGQLDYEQYF. The CDR3 bases are TGCAGCGTTGGGGGACAGTTAGACTACGAGCAGTACTTC.

This chain uses TRBV7-5 with TRBJ2-7; whether TRBD2, the table's D call, matches the DNA was not checked. TRBV7-5 is a listed pseudogene. The CDR3 runs to 14 residues. CDR3 region: CARSPLELYYEQYF. In nucleotides, the CDR3 is TGTGCCAGAAGCCCATTAGAGCTTTACTACGAGCAGTACTTC.

This clone has just one count. V and J are TRBV28 and TRBJ2-1; D remains unclear. The length of the CDR3 is 14 residues. Between the trimmed V and J ends, which lost 1 base and 4 bases, there was a span of 8 bases. Germline values: CDR1 MDHEN, CDR2 SYDVKM. This CDR3 is CASSLLAEYNEQFF. DNA for the CDR3: TGTGCCAGCAGTTTATTGGCGGAGTACAATGAGCAGTTCTTC.

The chain links TRBV7-6 to TRBJ2-1; 10 nucleotides match TRBD2. V was clipped by 5 bases and J by 9 bases; unmatched bases: 7. This CDR3 has 14 amino acids. Looked up from germline, CDR1 is SGHVS and CDR2 is FNYEAQ. In nucleotides, the CDR3 is TGTGCCAGCAGCACGGACTTAGCGGGGGGTGAGCAGTTCTTC. Translating it yields CASSTDLAGGEQFF.

The V call is TRBV28, the J call TRBJ2-7, with D unclear. CDR1 and CDR2 (germline): MDHEN, SYDVKM. Trimming stripped 9 bases from V and 2 bases from J, with 11 bases between. The CDR3 length is 12 residues. CDR3 bases: TGTGCCAGTACAGACGGCACCTACGAGCAGTACTTC. Translating it yields CASTDGTYEQYF.

The V and J genes are TRBV7-9 and TRBJ2-1, with 8 bases identical to TRBD2. CDR3 size: 17 residues. The V and J ends lost 6 bases and 3 bases, in that order; junction bases with no gene match: 13. Germline CDR1 reads SEHNR; CDR2 reads FQNEAQ (reference sequence). In nucleotides, the CDR3 is TGTGCCAGCAGTCCCACCCCTACTAGCGGATTCTACAATGAGCAGTTCTTC. Its protein is CASSPTPTSGFYNEQFF.

The rearrangement links TRBV28 to TRBJ2-1, with D possibly TRBD2 on 8 matching bases. The CDR3 length is 16 residues. The V and J ends lost 4 bases and 15 bases respectively, with 28 bases between them. Germline V lookup: CDR1 MDHEN, CDR2 SYDVKM. CDR3 nucleotides: TGTGCCAGCAGTTCACGGGACAGCGCAAGCGGGAGTAGTCGGTTCTTC. The encoded protein is CASSSRDSASGSSRFF.

The chain recombines TRBV7-2 with TRBJ2-2; D is undetermined. Trimming left V 4 bases short and J 0 bases short, with 12 bases between. The CDR3 contains 16 residues. CDR1 and CDR2 from the germline V gene are SGHTA and FQGNSA. In DNA, the CDR3 is TGTGCCAGCAGCTCTAAGGCTATCGCGAACACCGGGGAGCTGTTTTTT. Translating gives CASSSKAIANTGELFF.

The chain links TRBV27 to TRBJ2-2; D is unclear. Per germline, CDR1 MNHEY and CDR2 SMNVEV (reference sequence). Trimming cost V 6 bases and J 2 bases, with 16 bases left between them. The CDR3 consists of 16 residues. CDR3 nucleotide sequence: TGTGCCAGCAGCTCCACCCCGATAGGTAACACCGGGGAGCTGTTTTTT. Its translation: CASSSTPIGNTGELFF.